These 9 T cell receptor beta chains were sequenced from one sample in a study of control samples from healthy donors and cancer patients. Libraries were prepared by immunoSEQ multiplex PCR; TCRdb keeps only in-frame clonotypes and omits some of them. The table shows some 100,000 clones, with 90% occurring only once. Sequenced sample: blood. The receptor source for this set is a human donor in good health. The donor label of this sample is uncertain.

The chain recombines TRBV23-1 with TRBJ1-2, with unresolved D. TRBV23-1 is reported as an ORF; its role is uncertain. CDR3 length: 17 amino acids. The V end lost 3 bases, the J end lost 3 bases, and 20 bases lay between the germline ends. The CDR3 coding sequence is TGCGCCAGCAGTCACCTCGGGAGGTCGGCAAATGACTATGGCTACACCTTC. Protein: CASSHLGRSANDYGYTF.

The rearrangement links TRBV13 to TRBJ2-2; D might be TRBD2 (5 bases). The CDR3 has 17 residues. Trimming removed 5 bases at V and 1 base at J, with 17 bases between. Germline assignment: CDR1 PRHDT and CDR2 FYEKMQ (reference sequence). CDR3 sequence reads: CASSPRSLGGNTGELFF. The CDR3 coding sequence is TGTGCCAGCAGCCCTCGAAGCCTCGGAGGGAACACCGGGGAGCTGTTTTTT.

The chain has TRBV5-1 and TRBJ2-3, with D perhaps matching TRBD1 (5 bases). V lost 4 bases and J 4 bases, leaving 13 bases between the germline ends. The CDR3 contains 14 residues. Germline CDR1 SGHRS, CDR2 YFSETQ. CDR3 nucleotide sequence: TGCGCCAGCAGCGTGGGGCGATTGGCAGATACGCAGTATTTT. Translation: CASSVGRLADTQYF.

V usage is TRBV27 and J usage is TRBJ1-6; TRBD1 agrees at 9 bases. Per germline, CDR1 MNHEY and CDR2 SMNVEV (reference sequence). V shed 5 bases and J 0 bases; nucleotides not matched to a gene: 11. The CDR3 contains 19 residues. The CDR3 protein is CASSREKTGGSSYNSPLHF. DNA for the CDR3: TGTGCCAGCAGTCGAGAAAAGACAGGGGGGAGCTCCTATAATTCACCCCTCCACTTT.

The chain is built from TRBV2 and TRBJ1-1, with 7 bases identical to TRBD1. CDR1 is SNHLY, CDR2 FYNNEI, per germline. CDR3 length: 14 amino acids. V lost 6 bases and J lost 3; bases outside the gene matches: 7. This CDR3 reads CASSSGTADTEAFF. The CDR3 DNA is TGTGCCAGCAGCTCCGGGACAGCGGACACTGAAGCTTTCTTT.

This clone occurred a few times. The CDR3 DNA follows: TGTGCCAGCAGCCCTCGCCCTGACATGACCTACAATGAGCAGTTCTTC. Amino acid sequence: CASSPRPDMTYNEQFF. V and J are TRBV3-1 (or the pseudogene TRBV3-2) and TRBJ2-1; D uncertain. V shed 4 bases and J shed 2 bases, with 15 bases lying between them. Germline V gene data show CDR1 as LGHDT and CDR2 as YNNKEL (reference sequence). The CDR3 loop spans 16 amino acids.

The genes are TRBV6-5 and TRBJ1-6, with TRBD1 as a possible D gene (6 bases). Looked up from germline, CDR1 is MNHEY and CDR2 is SVGAGI. The CDR3 spans 15 residues. The V gene lost 0 bases and the J gene lost 8 bases, with 11 bases spanning the gap. CDR3 in amino acids: CASSYSQGRDSPLHF. The CDR3 DNA is TGTGCCAGCAGTTACTCGCAGGGGAGGGATTCACCCCTCCACTTT.

The J gene is TRBJ1-5, the V gene TRBV28; the D is unclear. The CDR3 extends over 15 amino acids. Trimming took 4 bases from V and 6 from J, leaving 16 bases between them. CDR1 is MDHEN and CDR2 is SYDVKM in the germline V gene. CDR3: CASSSAGRKGQPQHF. DNA of the CDR3: TGTGCCAGCAGTTCCGCAGGACGGAAAGGTCAGCCCCAGCATTTT.

The rearrangement uses TRBV27 and TRBJ2-1, with D possibly being TRBD1 or TRBD2 (6 bases each). V was cut by 5 bases and J by 7 bases, with 12 bases left in between. The CDR3 is made up of 13 amino acids. The germline CDR1 and CDR2 sequences are MNHEY and SMNVEV (reference sequence). CDR3 sequence reads: CASSRGVKNEQFF. The CDR3 DNA sequence: TGTGCCAGCAGTAGGGGGGTCAAGAATGAGCAGTTCTTC.